These 26 T cell receptor beta chains share one sample of origin, sequenced in a study of control samples from healthy donors and cancer patients. Method: immunoSEQ multiplex PCR; TCRdb's copy keeps in-frame clones and lacks some. This repertoire shows approximately 150,000 clones, roughly 91% found once; its top ten account for over 6.5%. Sequencing was done on a sample of PBMCs. The receptors come from a man aged 50 to 60 with head and neck cancer.

This clone was detected only a few times. This sequence joins TRBV7-9 and TRBJ2-1; maybe TRBD2 (6 bases). The CDR3 totals 12 residues. Trimming took off 5 bases at V and 15 bases at J, with 17 bases between the two ends. Germline assignment: CDR1 SEHNR and CDR2 FQNEAQ (reference sequence). Here the CDR3 DNA reads TGTGCCAGCAGCACCGGGACTCCGATCTCGTTCTTC. Translating gives CASSTGTPISFF.

The chain couples TRBV12-3 or TRBV12-4 to TRBJ2-3; D is unclear. The CDR3 consists of 12 residues. The V and J ends lost 5 bases and 0 bases respectively, with 3 bases between them. DNA of the CDR3: TGTGCCAGCAGTAGCAGCACAGATACGCAGTATTTT. Its translation: CASSSSTDTQYF.

Here the CDR3 reads CASSVFSGASTDTQYF. The CDR3 DNA reads as TGTGCCAGCAGCGTATTCTCGGGGGCTAGCACAGATACGCAGTATTTT. The chain employs TRBV9 and TRBJ2-3; D may be TRBD1 or TRBD2 (6 bases each). Germline V gene lookup returns CDR1 SGDLS and CDR2 YYNGEE. V was trimmed by 1 base and J by 0 bases, leaving 12 bases between them. The CDR3 has 16 amino acids.

The rearrangement joins TRBV7-9 to TRBJ1-1; D gene uncertain. Looked up from germline, CDR1 is SEHNR and CDR2 is FQNEAQ (reference sequence). This CDR3 has 15 residues. With 2 bases removed from V and 3 bases from J, the gap between germline ends came to 13 bases. The CDR3 protein is CASSLNSARDTEAFF. CDR3 DNA: TGTGCCAGCAGCTTAAACTCCGCTCGGGACACTGAAGCTTTCTTT.

CDR3: CASKESRIADNEQFF. CDR3 DNA sequence: TGTGCCAGCAAGGAGAGTAGGATCGCCGACAATGAGCAGTTCTTC. The chain is built from TRBV6-5 and TRBJ2-1; D not certain. This CDR3 region has 15 residues. V was shortened by 7 bases and J by 5 bases, with 18 bases between the two germline ends. Germline V CDR1 and CDR2: MNHEY, SVGAGI.

V is TRBV7-9 and J is TRBJ1-1, with 10 bases identical to TRBD1. Germline V gene sequence: CDR1 SEHNR, CDR2 FQNEAQ (reference sequence). J gave up 1 base and V 6 bases, and 8 bases lay outside the gene matches. The CDR3 is 16 residues long. The CDR3 protein is CASSSTRTGGNTEAFF. DNA of the CDR3: TGTGCCAGCAGTTCGACTCGGACAGGGGGGAACACTGAAGCTTTCTTT.

This clone turned up a few times. Distinct nucleotide sequences in the sample also encode this CDR3. The chain couples TRBV6-1 to TRBJ1-4, with D possibly TRBD1 on 6 matching bases. CDR3 length: 15 amino acids. Trimming took 0 bases from V and 8 from J, leaving 13 bases between them. Germline CDR1 MNHNS, CDR2 SASEGT. CDR3 protein: CASSEARGGVEKLFF. Written as DNA, the CDR3 is TGTGCCAGCAGTGAAGCGAGGGGGGGTGTCGAAAAACTGTTTTTT.

The rearrangement uses TRBV6-1 and TRBJ1-2, with 8 bases fitting TRBD1. Germline V lookup: CDR1 MNHNS, CDR2 SASEGT. The length of the CDR3 is 16 residues. V lost 4 bases to trimming and J lost 5 bases; unmatched junction nucleotides: 12. The CDR3 coding sequence is TGTGCCAGCAGTGCAGTTCTACAGGGGGTAGAGTATGGCTACACCTTC. This translates into CASSAVLQGVEYGYTF.

The CDR3 DNA is TGTGCCAGCAGCGTGGGACAGAAGAACACTGAAGCTTTCTTT. Protein: CASSVGQKNTEAFF. This chain links TRBV3-1 (or the pseudogene TRBV3-2) with TRBJ1-1; the match to TRBD1 covers 7 bases. V was clipped by 5 bases and J by 1 base; unmatched bases: 4. CDR1 and CDR2 (germline): LGHDT, YNNKEL (reference sequence). The CDR3 covers 14 residues.

This chain links TRBV30 with TRBJ2-1, with 11 bases that match TRBD2. CDR1 is GTSNPN, CDR2 SVGIG, per germline (reference sequence). V lost 8 bases to trimming and J lost 7 bases; unmatched junction nucleotides: 7. This CDR3 has 13 residues. The CDR3 sequence: CASSGGAWNEQFF. CDR3 bases: TGTGCCAGTAGCGGGGGGGCTTGGAATGAGCAGTTCTTC.

V is TRBV2 and J is TRBJ1-4; no clear D. Germline assignment: CDR1 SNHLY and CDR2 FYNNEI. The CDR3 has 13 amino acids. Trimming stripped 0 bases from V and 13 bases from J, with 12 bases between. The CDR3 region has the DNA TGTGCCAGCAGTGAAGCGCCACCCCCGAGACTGTTTTTT. This sequence encodes CASSEAPPPRLFF.

This clone was detected a few times. The V gene is TRBV10-3, the J gene TRBJ2-1; 7 bases align to TRBD2. Germline trimming cut 7 bases from V and 6 bases from J; bases unmatched to any gene: 9. Germline V gives CDR1 ENHRY, CDR2 SYGVKD. This CDR3 contains 14 residues. CDR3 region: CAIKGGGSGNEQFF. CDR3 in DNA: TGTGCCATCAAGGGCGGCGGGAGCGGCAATGAGCAGTTCTTC.

V is TRBV10-3 and J is TRBJ1-5; 8 positions match TRBD1. The CDR3 has 16 amino acids. Germline V lookup: CDR1 ENHRY, CDR2 SYGVKD. Unmatched junction bases numbered 9, after V lost 8 bases and J lost 0 bases. The CDR3 DNA sequence: TGTGCCATCGCCACCGACAGGGGCCATAGCAATCAGCCCCAGCATTTT. The encoded protein is CAIATDRGHSNQPQHF.

This clone was seen once. The rearrangement uses TRBV27 and TRBJ2-4; unclear D gene. Trimming cost V 2 bases and J 7 bases, with 9 bases left between them. There are 13 residues in the CDR3. Per the germline V gene, CDR1 is MNHEY and CDR2 is SMNVEV (reference sequence). The CDR3 nucleotides read TGTGCCAGCAGTTTAGGGGTCACCAACATTCAGTACTTC. Translating gives CASSLGVTNIQYF.

The rearrangement uses TRBV5-1 and TRBJ1-3; TRBD1 agrees at 8 bases. Germline-derived CDR1 and CDR2 are SGHRS and YFSETQ. The CDR3 is 15 amino acids. V gave up 6 bases and J gave up 2 bases; unmatched junction bases: 7. CDR3 sequence reads: CASTRQGQTGNTIYF. The CDR3 DNA reads TGCGCCAGCACCCGACAGGGGCAGACTGGAAACACCATATATTTT.

The chain uses TRBV9 and TRBJ2-7; weak D call: TRBD1 (6 bases). CDR1 and CDR2 from the germline V gene are SGDLS and YYNGEE. The CDR3 consists of 15 residues. Between the trimmed V and J ends, which lost 0 bases and 1 base, there was a span of 11 bases. As DNA, the CDR3 is TGTGCCAGCAGCGTAGATCCACAGGGTTCCTACGAGCAGTACTTC. It is translated as CASSVDPQGSYEQYF.

The chain is built from TRBV28 and TRBJ2-3; 12 bases match TRBD2. The CDR3 runs 16 residues. Germline values: CDR1 MDHEN, CDR2 SYDVKM. With 2 bases clipped from V and 8 bases from J, the junction kept 8 bases outside the gene matches. CDR3 coding DNA: TGTGCCAGCAGTTTAGTTACTAGCGGGAGGTTAGGTACGCAGTATTTT. Translated: CASSLVTSGRLGTQYF.

The chain combines TRBV28 with TRBJ2-7, with 9 nucleotides matching TRBD1. The CDR3 totals 16 residues. Germline V gene lookup returns CDR1 MDHEN and CDR2 SYDVKM. The J segment lost 2 bases and the V segment lost 1 base, leaving 6 bases of the junction unmatched. In DNA form, the CDR3 reads TGTGCCAGCAGTTTATTGGTAGGACAGGGGACCTACGAGCAGTACTTC. Translating it yields CASSLLVGQGTYEQYF.

This clone has a handful of counts. The V and J genes are TRBV5-4 and TRBJ1-2; perhaps TRBD1 as D (5 bases). Trimming took 7 bases from V and 0 from J, leaving 10 bases between them. CDR3 size: 13 residues. The germline gives CDR1 SGHNT, CDR2 YYREEE (reference sequence). Here the CDR3 reads CASGDSTNYGYTF. The CDR3 coding sequence is TGTGCCAGCGGGGACTCAACTAACTATGGCTACACCTTC.

The V and J genes are TRBV27 and TRBJ1-6, with 9 bases lining up with TRBD1. CDR1 and CDR2 (germline): MNHEY, SMNVEV (reference sequence). V trimming: 6 bases; J trimming: 7 bases; junction bases outside the gene matches: 7. The CDR3 consists of 15 residues. The CDR3 sequence is CASRLTGTGNSPLHF. CDR3 nucleotides: TGTGCCAGCAGACTTACCGGGACAGGGAATTCACCCCTCCACTTT.

This chain joins TRBV28 and TRBJ1-5; D unresolved. With 8 bases removed from V and 11 bases from J, the gap between germline ends came to 16 bases. This CDR3 comprises 12 residues. CDR1 and CDR2 from the germline V gene are MDHEN and SYDVKM. The CDR3 DNA sequence: TGTGCCAGCGCCCCCTCCATCACGGCCCAGCATTTT. This gives the protein CASAPSITAQHF.

This clone occurred once. The chain employs TRBV2 and TRBJ2-3; 7 bases align to TRBD2. With 2 bases clipped from V and 3 bases from J, the junction kept 5 bases outside the gene matches. The CDR3 totals 15 residues. From germline, CDR1 is SNHLY and CDR2 FYNNEI. CDR3: CASSEWWGGTDTQYF. In DNA, the CDR3 is TGTGCCAGCAGTGAATGGTGGGGGGGGACAGATACGCAGTATTTT.

This clone was seen a single time. The J gene is TRBJ2-5, the V gene TRBV18; either TRBD1 or TRBD2 may fit D (5 bases each). The CDR3 covers 14 residues. V lost 3 bases to trimming and J lost 1 base, with 9 bases between them. Germline-derived CDR1 and CDR2 are KGHSH and LQKENI. The CDR3 nucleotides read TGTGCCAGCTCACCTTCCGGGACCCAAGAGACCCAGTACTTC. Amino acids: CASSPSGTQETQYF.

The rearrangement links TRBV12-3 or TRBV12-4 to TRBJ1-6; D is ambiguous. V was trimmed by 2 bases and J by 7 bases, leaving 6 bases between them. The CDR3 is 13 amino acids. The CDR3 loop is CASSLISNSPLHF. In DNA, the CDR3 is TGTGCCAGCAGTTTAATAAGCAATTCACCCCTCCACTTT.

V and J are TRBV7-9 and TRBJ1-2, with 10 bases aligning to TRBD1. J lost 5 bases, V lost 5 bases, and 14 bases had no gene match. Germline lookup yields CDR1 SEHNR and CDR2 FQNEAQ (reference sequence). This CDR3 is 17 amino acids long. The CDR3 DNA sequence: TGTGCCAGCAGCACGACAGGGGGCGTCGGGCCCCTATATGGCTACACCTTC. Protein: CASSTTGGVGPLYGYTF.

The CDR3 region has the DNA TGTGCCAGCAGCCCAGGACTAGCGGCCGATGAGCAGTTCTTC. It codes for CASSPGLAADEQFF. The V call is TRBV4-2, the J call TRBJ2-1; TRBD2 matches at 10 bases. J lost 8 bases, V lost 4 bases, and 5 bases had no gene match. CDR3 length: 14 residues. The germline V gene encodes CDR1 LGHNA and CDR2 YNFKEQ.